This T cell receptor (beta chain) originates from a study of technical replicates of blood from a handful of donors. Repertoires were generated with immunoSEQ multiplex PCR, while TCRdb's copy carries only in-frame clones and drops some. This table holds approximately 74,000 clones, roughly 98% found once. V was pared by 5 bases and J by 5 bases, with 7 bases of the junction left unmatched. The germline CDR1 and CDR2 sequences are GTSNPN and SVGIG (reference sequence). The CDR3 sequence is 14 residues long. The chain employs TRBV30 and TRBJ2-4; 9 bases fit TRBD2. Sequencing was done on a sample of T cells isolated from PBMCs. The sequence derives from a human donor in good health. CDR3 nucleotides: TGTGCCTGGGGCGGCGGGGGGGACCAAAACATTCAGTACTTC. Its translation is CAWGGGGDQNIQYF.